These 19 T cell receptor beta chains came from one sample sequenced in a study of blood T cells in healthy people across ages. Next came a second PCR, run for about 6 to 12 cycles, which used a sample-barcoded 5' primer along with a J-beta primer mix. TCRdb called the 5' RACE reads again in MiXCR, with one record for every CDR3 protein. The data contain around 790,000 distinct CDR3 sequences, about 42% of them singletons. Sample: blood. The origin of the receptors is a man aged 60 to 75 in good health.

The genes are TRBV10-3 and TRBJ2-1; a possible D gene is TRBD2 (6 bases). Trimming removed 6 bases at V and 6 bases at J, with 15 bases between. CDR3 length equals 14 residues. Germline CDR1 ENHRY, CDR2 SYGVKD. CDR3 in DNA: TGTGCCATCAGGCCTGGCGAGACTAGCAATGAGCAGTTCTTC. Amino acid sequence: CAIRPGETSNEQFF.

This clonotype was counted ten times or more. The rearrangement links TRBV28 to TRBJ2-5; no firm D call. Germline loops: CDR1 MDHEN, CDR2 SYDVKM. Trimming took 4 bases from V and 5 from J, leaving 11 bases between them. This CDR3 region has 13 residues. The CDR3 bases are TGTGCCAGCAGTTACCTAGGGTCCGAGACCCAGTACTTC. It encodes CASSYLGSETQYF.

The chain employs TRBV9 and TRBJ2-3, with D possibly being TRBD1 (5 bases). The CDR3 has 15 residues. Germline CDR1 SGDLS, CDR2 YYNGEE. V shed 1 base and J shed 3 bases, with 12 bases lying between them. CDR3 bases: TGTGCCAGCAGCGTACAGGGATACGGGACAGATACGCAGTATTTT. Its protein is CASSVQGYGTDTQYF.

The CDR3 DNA reads TGTGCCAGCAGCTTAATGTTCTTGGGCAATGAGCAGTTCTTC. Protein: CASSLMFLGNEQFF. The J gene is TRBJ2-1, the V gene TRBV7-2; D is unclear. The V gene's germline CDR1 is SGHTA and CDR2 FQGNSA. The CDR3 spans 14 residues. V lost 2 bases to trimming and J lost 6 bases, with 11 bases between them.

This sequence joins TRBV10-2 and TRBJ2-1, with 12 bases lining up with TRBD1. The CDR3 loop spans 13 amino acids. The trim removed 9 bases at V and 10 bases at J, leaving 7 bases unmatched. CDR1 and CDR2 (germline): WSHSY, SAAADI. CDR3 bases: TGCGCCAGTTCGGGACAGGGGGCCTTGGAGCAGTTCTTC. This codes for CASSGQGALEQFF.

This chain uses TRBV29-1 with TRBJ2-2, with D possibly matching TRBD1 (5 bases). This CDR3 spans 14 amino acids. Germline V gene data show CDR1 as SQVTM and CDR2 as ANQGSEA. The germline V and J ends were trimmed by 8 bases and 1 base, with 14 bases remaining between them. This CDR3 is CSSTGALNTGELFF. CDR3 DNA sequence: TGCAGCTCTACAGGAGCTCTGAACACCGGGGAGCTGTTTTTT.

This clonotype showed up just a few times. The chain has TRBV4-3 and TRBJ2-3; 12 bases line up with TRBD2. This CDR3 spans 16 amino acids. V gave up 3 bases and J gave up 4 bases; unmatched junction bases: 5. Germline V gene data show CDR1 as LGHNA and CDR2 as YSLEER. CDR3 sequence reads: CASSQATSGGSDTQYF. The CDR3 DNA reads TGCGCCAGCAGCCAGGCGACTAGCGGGGGATCAGATACGCAGTATTTT.

This clonotype was counted many times. This chain joins TRBV20-1 and TRBJ2-7; D perhaps matches TRBD2 (5 bases). Trimming cost V 2 bases and J 6 bases, with 11 bases left between them. The CDR3 spans 12 residues. Germline CDR1 is DFQATT and CDR2 is SNEGSKA (reference sequence). The CDR3 protein is CSARSLAGEQYF. In DNA, the CDR3 is TGCAGTGCTAGATCCCTAGCCGGCGAGCAGTACTTC.

Note on this clonotype: At one end the junction does not follow the germline gene, possibly because of a read error. V is TRBV4-3 and J is TRBJ1-2; 7 positions agree with TRBD1. Germline assignment: CDR1 LGHNA and CDR2 YSLEER. The CDR3 covers 15 residues. The CDR3 nucleotides are TGCGCCGGCAGCCAAGTTACAGGGGTGGCCTATGGCTACACCTTC. Translating it yields CAGSQVTGVAYGYTF.

This clonotype was counted only a few times. This CDR3 reads CASSSGGTAKNIQYF. The CDR3 bases are TGTGCCAGCAGTTCAGGGGGCACAGCCAAAAACATTCAGTACTTC. J is TRBJ2-4 and V is TRBV12-3 or TRBV12-4, with 8 bases that match TRBD1. There are 15 residues in the CDR3. V was pared by 4 bases and J by 0 bases, with 2 bases of the junction left unmatched.

This clonotype showed up just a few times. V is TRBV11-1 and J is TRBJ1-1, with a weak D call TRBD1 (5 bases). The CDR3 totals 14 residues. V shed 2 bases and J shed 5 bases, with 12 bases lying between them. The germline CDR1 and CDR2 sequences are SGHAT and FQDESV (reference sequence). The CDR3 nucleotides are TGTGCCAGCAGCTTAATCAGGGCGGTGACTGAAGCTTTCTTT. This gives the protein CASSLIRAVTEAFF. Variable domain in full (rest from reference TRBV11-1 and TRBJ1-1): EAEVAQSPRYKITEKSQAVAFWCDPISGHATLYWYRQILGQGPELLVQFQDESVVDDSQLPKDRFSAERLKGVDSTLKIQPAELGDSAMYLCASSLIRAVTEAFFGQGTRLTVV.

The chain joins TRBV4-3 to TRBJ2-7; a possible D gene is TRBD2 (5 bases). The germline V gene has CDR1 LGHNA and CDR2 YSLEER. V lost 0 bases to trimming and J lost 4 bases, with 10 bases between them. CDR3 length: 14 amino acids. The CDR3 sequence is CASSQEVSAYEQYF. The CDR3 DNA reads as TGCGCCAGCAGCCAAGAGGTTAGCGCGTACGAGCAGTACTTC.

The genes are TRBV7-8 and TRBJ2-5; D call uncertain. The V gene's germline CDR1 is SGHVS and CDR2 FQNEAQ. CDR3 length: 16 residues. Trimming pared 5 bases from V and 0 bases from J, leaving 16 bases between. DNA of the CDR3: TGTGCCAGCAGCCCCATTTCGGCTCCATACCAAGAGACCCAGTACTTC. The encoded protein is CASSPISAPYQETQYF.

This clonotype has more than one count but fewer than ten. The chain employs TRBV10-3 and TRBJ1-5; maybe TRBD1 (5 bases). The ends were cut back, 7 bases at V and 3 bases at J, with 13 bases in the middle. In germline, CDR1 is ENHRY, CDR2 SYGVKD. The CDR3 length is 14 residues. The CDR3 region is CAIMGDGDNQPQHF. As DNA, the CDR3 is TGTGCCATCATGGGGGACGGAGACAATCAGCCCCAGCATTTT.

The sample holds a few counts of this clonotype. The chain is built from TRBV20-1 and TRBJ2-3, with 9 bases matching TRBD2. The CDR3 loop spans 16 amino acids. The J segment lost 3 bases and the V segment lost 0 bases, leaving 7 bases of the junction unmatched. Germline V lookup: CDR1 DFQATT, CDR2 SNEGSKA (reference sequence). This CDR3 is CSARDLSGGNTDTQYF. The CDR3 DNA sequence: TGCAGTGCTAGAGACTTAAGCGGGGGGAATACAGATACGCAGTATTTT.

The chain recombines TRBV9 with TRBJ2-3; TRBD2 aligns across 11 bases. J gave up 4 bases and V 0 bases, and 7 bases lay outside the gene matches. The CDR3 totals 17 residues. In germline, CDR1 is SGDLS, CDR2 YYNGEE. CDR3 DNA: TGTGCCAGCAGCGTAGAAACTAGCGGGGGTCTTGCAGATACGCAGTATTTT. It is translated as CASSVETSGGLADTQYF.

This sequence joins TRBV9 and TRBJ1-6; D ambiguous. The CDR3 is 12 residues long. CDR1 and CDR2 (germline): SGDLS, YYNGEE. V gave up 3 bases and J gave up 8 bases, with 6 bases separating them. The CDR3 protein is CASSGLDSPLHF. The CDR3, as DNA: TGTGCCAGCAGCGGGCTCGATTCACCCCTCCACTTT.

This clonotype was counted a few times. The rearrangement joins TRBV6-5 to TRBJ2-5; D unresolved. Germline V CDR1 and CDR2: MNHEY, SVGAGI. This CDR3 region has 16 residues. Deletions cut 2 bases from V and 3 bases from J, with 16 bases between. The CDR3 region has the DNA TGTGCCAGCAGTTACAGTGGGAACCCTAAAAAAGAGACCCAGTACTTC. Its translation is CASSYSGNPKKETQYF.

The chain has TRBV21-1 and TRBJ2-1; the table's D call of TRBD1 was not tested on the DNA. TRBV21-1 is shown as a pseudogene. This CDR3 has 16 residues. CDR3 region: CASSKKGDSSYNEQFF. The CDR3 DNA reads as TGTGCCAGCAGCAAAAAGGGGGACAGCTCCTACAATGAGCAGTTCTTC.